This T cell receptor (beta chain) comes out of a study of blood T cell repertoires in COVID-19. Study details: Sites across the United States, Italy and Spain contributed samples from acute and convalescent COVID-19. Sources were T cells, B-cell-depleted T cells, or PBMCs; the material itself was cDNA or gDNA.

Clones were read by immunoSEQ multiplex PCR, and TCRdb kept only the in-frame ones, dropping some. The sample holds approximately 250,000 clones; less than 90% are singletons and the top ten take approximately 14%. Germline CDR1 LGHNA, CDR2 YSLEER. The CDR3 contains 14 residues. Trimming cost V 2 bases and J 0 bases, with 5 bases left between them. The sequence was collected from an older woman with COVID-19, enrolled during active disease. The V gene is TRBV4-3, the J gene TRBJ2-4; maybe TRBD2 (5 bases). The sequencing sample was made of peripheral blood. In DNA form, the CDR3 reads TGCGCCAGCAGCCAAAGCGGAGCCAAAAACATTCAGTACTTC. This encodes CASSQSGAKNIQYF.